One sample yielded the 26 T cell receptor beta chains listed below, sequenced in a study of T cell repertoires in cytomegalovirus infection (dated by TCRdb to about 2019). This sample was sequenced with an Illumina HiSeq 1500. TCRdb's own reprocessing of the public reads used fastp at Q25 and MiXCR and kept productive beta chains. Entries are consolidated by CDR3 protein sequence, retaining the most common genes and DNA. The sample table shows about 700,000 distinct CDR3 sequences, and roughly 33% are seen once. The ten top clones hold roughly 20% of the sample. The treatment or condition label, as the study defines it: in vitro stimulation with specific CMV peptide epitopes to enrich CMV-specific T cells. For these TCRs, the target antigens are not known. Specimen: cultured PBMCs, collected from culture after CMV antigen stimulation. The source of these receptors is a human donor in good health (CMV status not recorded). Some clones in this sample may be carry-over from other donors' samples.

The CDR3, as DNA: TGTGCCAGCACTGGACTAGTCGGGAAGGGTGAGCAGTTCTTC. This encodes CASTGLVGKGEQFF. The chain joins TRBV2 to TRBJ2-1; TRBD2 matches at 7 bases. CDR1 and CDR2 (germline): SNHLY, FYNNEI. The CDR3 sequence is 14 residues long. After removal of 7 bases from V and 9 bases from J, the junction contained 12 bases not matched to a gene. The full variable domain, in which reference TRBV2 and TRBJ2-1 provide the parts outside the CDR3, is EPEVTQTPSHQVTQMGQEVILRCVPISNHLYFYWYRQILGQKVEFLVSFYNNEISEKSEIFDDQFSVERPDGSNFTLKIRSTKLEDSAMYFCASTGLVGKGEQFFGPGTRLTVL.

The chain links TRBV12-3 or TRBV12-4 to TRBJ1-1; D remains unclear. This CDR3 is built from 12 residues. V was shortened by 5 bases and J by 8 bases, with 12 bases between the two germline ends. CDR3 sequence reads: CASSPSSAEAFF. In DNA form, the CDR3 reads TGTGCCAGCAGTCCCTCGTCAGCGGAAGCTTTCTTT.

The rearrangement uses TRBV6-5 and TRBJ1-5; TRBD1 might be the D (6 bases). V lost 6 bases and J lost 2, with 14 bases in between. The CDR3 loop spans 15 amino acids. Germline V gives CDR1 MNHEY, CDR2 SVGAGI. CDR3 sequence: CASSRGGRGNQPQHF. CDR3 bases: TGTGCCAGCAGCCGAGGGGGGCGAGGCAATCAGCCCCAGCATTTT.

For the CDR3, the DNA is TGTGCCAGCAGTGGGGGGGCAGGGGGAAACAATCAGCCCCAGCATTTT. Translated, it gives CASSGGAGGNNQPQHF. The rearrangement joins TRBV6-1 to TRBJ1-5; 7 positions match TRBD1. V dropped 4 bases and J dropped 3; count of bases not matched to a gene: 9. CDR1 and CDR2 from the germline V gene are MNHNS and SASEGT. The CDR3 extends over 16 amino acids.

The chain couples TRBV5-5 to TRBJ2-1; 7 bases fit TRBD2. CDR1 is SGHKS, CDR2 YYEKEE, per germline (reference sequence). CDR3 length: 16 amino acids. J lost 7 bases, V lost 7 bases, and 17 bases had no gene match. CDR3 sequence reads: CASSTLPGAGRNEQFF. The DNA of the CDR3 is TGTGCCAGCTCTACCCTACCCGGAGCGGGAAGGAATGAGCAGTTCTTC.

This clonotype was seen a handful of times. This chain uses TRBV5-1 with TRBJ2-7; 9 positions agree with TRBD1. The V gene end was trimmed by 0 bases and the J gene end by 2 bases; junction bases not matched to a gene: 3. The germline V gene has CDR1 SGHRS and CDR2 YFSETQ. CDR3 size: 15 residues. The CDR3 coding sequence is TGCGCCAGCAGCTTGGCGGGGGACAGGGCCTACGAGCAGTACTTC. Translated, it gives CASSLAGDRAYEQYF.

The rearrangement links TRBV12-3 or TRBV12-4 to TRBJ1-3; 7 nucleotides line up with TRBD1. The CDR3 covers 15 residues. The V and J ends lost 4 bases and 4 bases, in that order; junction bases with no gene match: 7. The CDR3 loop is CASSWGRQGGNTIYF. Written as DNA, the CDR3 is TGTGCCAGCAGTTGGGGTCGACAGGGCGGAAACACCATATATTTT.

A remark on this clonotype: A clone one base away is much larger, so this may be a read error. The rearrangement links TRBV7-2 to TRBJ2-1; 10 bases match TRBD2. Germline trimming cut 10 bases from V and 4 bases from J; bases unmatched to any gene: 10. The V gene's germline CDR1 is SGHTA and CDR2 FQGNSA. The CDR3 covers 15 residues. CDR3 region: CATLKVAGGYNEQFF. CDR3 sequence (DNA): TGTGCCACCCTAAAGGTAGCGGGAGGATACAATGAGCAGTTCTTC.

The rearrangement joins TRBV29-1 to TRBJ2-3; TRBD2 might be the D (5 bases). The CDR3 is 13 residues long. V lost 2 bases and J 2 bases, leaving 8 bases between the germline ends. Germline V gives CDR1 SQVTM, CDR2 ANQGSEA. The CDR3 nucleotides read TGCAGCGTTGAAAAAGACTACACAGATACGCAGTATTTT. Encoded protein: CSVEKDYTDTQYF.

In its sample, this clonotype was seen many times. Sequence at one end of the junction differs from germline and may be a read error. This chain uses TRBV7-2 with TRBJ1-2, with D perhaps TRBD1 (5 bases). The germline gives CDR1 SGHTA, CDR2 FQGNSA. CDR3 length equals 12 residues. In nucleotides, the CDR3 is TGTGCCAGCAGCTTATTATCACGGACAAGGTACTTC. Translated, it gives CASSLLSRTRYF.

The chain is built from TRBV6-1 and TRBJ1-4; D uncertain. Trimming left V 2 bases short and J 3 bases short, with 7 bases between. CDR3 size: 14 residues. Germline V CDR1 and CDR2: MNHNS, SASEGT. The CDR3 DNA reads TGTGCCAGCAGTGAAATTGGGGCTAATGAAAAACTGTTTTTT. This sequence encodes CASSEIGANEKLFF.

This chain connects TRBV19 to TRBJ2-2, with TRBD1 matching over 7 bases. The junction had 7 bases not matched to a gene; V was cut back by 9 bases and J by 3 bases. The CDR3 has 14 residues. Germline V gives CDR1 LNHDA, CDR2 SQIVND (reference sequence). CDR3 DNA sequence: TGTGCCAGCTCGGGCACAGGGGACACCGGGGAGCTGTTTTTT. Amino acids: CASSGTGDTGELFF.

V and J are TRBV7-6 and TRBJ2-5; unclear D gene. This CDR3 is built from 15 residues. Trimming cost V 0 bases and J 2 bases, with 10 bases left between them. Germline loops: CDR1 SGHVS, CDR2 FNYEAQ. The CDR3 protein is CASSLAPYKQETQYF. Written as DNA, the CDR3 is TGTGCCAGCAGCTTAGCCCCATACAAACAAGAGACCCAGTACTTC.

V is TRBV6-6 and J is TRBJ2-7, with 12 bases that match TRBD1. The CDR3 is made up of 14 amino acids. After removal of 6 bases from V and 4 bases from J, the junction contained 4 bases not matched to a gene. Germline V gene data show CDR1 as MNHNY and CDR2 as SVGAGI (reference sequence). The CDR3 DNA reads TGTGCCAGCAGACTGGGACAGGGGGCTTACGAGCAGTACTTC. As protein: CASRLGQGAYEQYF.

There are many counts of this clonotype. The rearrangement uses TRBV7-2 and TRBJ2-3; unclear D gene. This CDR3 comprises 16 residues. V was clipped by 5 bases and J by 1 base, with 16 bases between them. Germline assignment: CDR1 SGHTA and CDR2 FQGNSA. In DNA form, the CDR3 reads TGTGCCAGCAGCCCCCGGGTGGGAAGGGGCACAGATACGCAGTATTTT. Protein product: CASSPRVGRGTDTQYF.

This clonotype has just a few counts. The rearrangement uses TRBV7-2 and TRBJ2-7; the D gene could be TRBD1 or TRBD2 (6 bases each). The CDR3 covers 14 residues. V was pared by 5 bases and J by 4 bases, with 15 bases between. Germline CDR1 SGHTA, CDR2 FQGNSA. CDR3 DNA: TGTGCCAGCAGCCGGGGGCCCTCCTGGTACGAGCAGTACTTC. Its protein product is CASSRGPSWYEQYF. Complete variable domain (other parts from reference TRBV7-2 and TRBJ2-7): GAGVSQSPSNKVTEKGKDVELRCDPISGHTALYWYRQSLGQGLEFLIYFQGNSAPDKSGLPSDRFSAERTGGSVSTLTIQRTQQEDSAVYLCASSRGPSWYEQYFGPGTRLTVT.

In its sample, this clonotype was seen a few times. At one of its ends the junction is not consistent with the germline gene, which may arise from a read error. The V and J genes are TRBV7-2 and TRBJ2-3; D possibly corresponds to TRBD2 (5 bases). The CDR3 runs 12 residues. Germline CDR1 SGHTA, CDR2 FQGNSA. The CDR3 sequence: CASSSPGNTRYF. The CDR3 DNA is TGTGCCAGCAGCTCCCCGGGAAATACGCGGTATTTT.

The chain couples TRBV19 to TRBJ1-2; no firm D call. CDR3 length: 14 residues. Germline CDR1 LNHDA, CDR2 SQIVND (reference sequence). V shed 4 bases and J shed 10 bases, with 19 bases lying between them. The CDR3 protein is CASSTSLPGPVYTF. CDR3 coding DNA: TGTGCCAGTAGTACCTCCTTACCCGGACCGGTCTACACCTTC.

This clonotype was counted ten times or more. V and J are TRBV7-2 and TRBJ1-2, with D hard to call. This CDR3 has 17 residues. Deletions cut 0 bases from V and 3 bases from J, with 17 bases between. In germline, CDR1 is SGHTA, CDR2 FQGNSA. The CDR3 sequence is CASSLAVSVVGDYGYTF. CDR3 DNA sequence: TGTGCCAGCAGCTTAGCGGTTTCCGTGGTGGGTGACTATGGCTACACCTTC.

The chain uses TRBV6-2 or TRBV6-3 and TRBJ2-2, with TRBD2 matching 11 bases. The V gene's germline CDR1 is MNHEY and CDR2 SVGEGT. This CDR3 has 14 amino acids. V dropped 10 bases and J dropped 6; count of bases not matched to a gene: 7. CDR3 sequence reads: CATRLAGMAGELFF. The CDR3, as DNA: TGTGCCACAAGACTAGCGGGAATGGCCGGGGAGCTGTTTTTT.

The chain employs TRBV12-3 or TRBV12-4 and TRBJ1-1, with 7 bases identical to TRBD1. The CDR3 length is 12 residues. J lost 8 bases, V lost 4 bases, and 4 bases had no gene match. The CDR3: CASSSDRPEAFF. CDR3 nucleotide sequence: TGTGCCAGCAGTTCGGACAGGCCGGAAGCTTTCTTT.

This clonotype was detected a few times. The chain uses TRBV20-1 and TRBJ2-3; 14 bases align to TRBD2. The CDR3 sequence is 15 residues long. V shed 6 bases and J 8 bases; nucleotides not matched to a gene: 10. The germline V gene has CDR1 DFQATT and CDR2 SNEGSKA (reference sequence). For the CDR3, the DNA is TGCAGTGCAACTCAGACTAGCGGGGGGGCCGGTACGCAGTATTTT. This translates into CSATQTSGGAGTQYF.

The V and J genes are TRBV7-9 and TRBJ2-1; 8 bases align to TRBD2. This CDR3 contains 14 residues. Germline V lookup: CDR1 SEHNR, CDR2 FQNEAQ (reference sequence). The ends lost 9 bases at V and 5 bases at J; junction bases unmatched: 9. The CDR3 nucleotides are TGTGCCAGTCAAACGGGGGGGACTCACAATGAGCAGTTCTTC. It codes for CASQTGGTHNEQFF.

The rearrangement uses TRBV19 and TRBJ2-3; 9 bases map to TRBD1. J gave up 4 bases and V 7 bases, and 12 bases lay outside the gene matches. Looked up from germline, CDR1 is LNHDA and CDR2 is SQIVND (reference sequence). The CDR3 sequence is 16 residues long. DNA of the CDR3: TGTGCCAGTACTCCCTCCGGGACAGGGTTTTCAGATACGCAGTATTTT. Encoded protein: CASTPSGTGFSDTQYF.

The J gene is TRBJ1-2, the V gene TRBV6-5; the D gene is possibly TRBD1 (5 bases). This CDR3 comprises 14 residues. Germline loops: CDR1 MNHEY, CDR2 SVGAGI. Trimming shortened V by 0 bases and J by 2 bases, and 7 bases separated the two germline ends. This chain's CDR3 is CASSYSAGNYGYTF. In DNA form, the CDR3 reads TGTGCCAGCAGTTACTCGGCAGGGAACTATGGCTACACCTTC.

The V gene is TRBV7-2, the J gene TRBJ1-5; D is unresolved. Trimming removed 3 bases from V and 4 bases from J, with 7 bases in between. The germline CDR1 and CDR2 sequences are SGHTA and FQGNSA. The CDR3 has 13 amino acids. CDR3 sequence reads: CASSFEKNQPQHF. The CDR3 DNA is TGTGCCAGCAGCTTTGAAAAAAATCAGCCCCAGCATTTT.